Shown below are 8 T cell receptor beta chains from a single sample sequenced in a study of read filtering for tumor transcriptome and immune sequencing. The library was built from roughly 400 ng RNA with molecular barcoded adaptors for alpha/delta and beta/gamma chains. TCRdb redid the calling of the reads with MiXCR, one entry per CDR3 protein. The sample shows over 35,000 distinct CDR3 sequences, 10% to 15% of them seen only once. Sequenced material: a population of CD138-negative cells sorted from bone marrow. The source of these receptors is a donor aged 40 or over with multiple myeloma.

This clonotype occurred many times. V and J are TRBV9 and TRBJ1-6; possible D gene TRBD1, 5 bases. Trimming stripped 3 bases from V and 6 bases from J, with 10 bases between. The germline V gene encodes CDR1 SGDLS and CDR2 YYNGEE. CDR3 length: 14 residues. The chain's CDR3 is CASSATVSNSPLHF. The CDR3, as DNA: TGTGCCAGCAGCGCGACAGTGAGTAATTCACCCCTCCACTTT.

This clonotype was seen only once. A read error likely explains this, since a far larger clone differs by one base. This CDR3 reads CASSQEAAGVNEQFF. CDR3 nucleotides: TGTGCCAGCAGCCAGGAGGCAGCGGGGGTGAATGAGCAGTTCTTC. The J gene is TRBJ2-1, the V gene TRBV10-2; 8 nucleotides agree with TRBD2. CDR1 is WSHSY and CDR2 is SAAADI in the germline V gene. The CDR3 is made up of 15 amino acids.

This clonotype was recorded at least ten times. This sequence joins TRBV5-5 and TRBJ1-1; 9 bases match TRBD1. J lost 1 base, V lost 4 bases, and 8 bases had no gene match. Germline CDR1 is SGHKS and CDR2 is YYEKEE (reference sequence). The CDR3 is made up of 16 amino acids. CDR3 bases: TGTGCCAGCAGCACCCCTTACAGGGGGCGGAACACTGAAGCTTTCTTT. Residues: CASSTPYRGRNTEAFF.

As for this clonotype: This sequence may be a read error, since a much larger clone differs from it by one base. The chain carries TRBV5-1 and TRBJ2-7; D not certain. The CDR3 has 14 amino acids. The germline CDR1 and CDR2 sequences are SGHRS and YFSETQ. The DNA for the CDR3 is TGCGCCAGCAGCTCGACCCCAGGTAACTACGGGCAGTACTTC. Translated, it gives CASSSTPGNYGQYF.

This clonotype was seen a handful of times. The chain carries TRBV19 and TRBJ1-2; 9 nucleotides match TRBD1. J was trimmed by 12 bases and V by 7 bases; bases with no gene match: 18. The CDR3 contains 15 residues. Looked up from germline, CDR1 is LNHDA and CDR2 is SQIVND (reference sequence). This CDR3 is CASTSLDRGFEGHTF. The CDR3 DNA follows: TGTGCCAGTACCTCACTGGACAGGGGATTCGAGGGCCACACCTTC.

The table lists this clonotype with many counts. V gene TRBV4-1 combines with J gene TRBJ2-3, with 7 bases that match TRBD2. Trimming cost V 4 bases and J 3 bases; bases outside gene matches: 7. CDR1 and CDR2 from the germline V gene are MGHRA and YSYEKL. The CDR3 extends over 15 amino acids. The DNA of the CDR3 is TGCGCCAGCAGCCCCCCGACGGGGGGAACAGATACGCAGTATTTT. It codes for CASSPPTGGTDTQYF.

This clonotype was counted many times. V and J are TRBV5-1 and TRBJ1-4; 8 bases match TRBD1. The V gene's germline CDR1 is SGHRS and CDR2 YFSETQ. This CDR3 comprises 15 residues. Trimming removed 4 bases from V and 8 bases from J; junction bases left unmatched: 10. The CDR3 bases are TGCGCCAGCAGCATATCCAGGGGGCTGGGAGAAAAACTGTTTTTT. Its protein product is CASSISRGLGEKLFF.

This clonotype appeared a few times. A much bigger clone sits one base away, suggesting this may be a read error. V usage is TRBV4-1 and J usage is TRBJ1-2; D not resolved. Germline CDR1 MGHRA, CDR2 YSYEKL. The CDR3 sequence is 13 residues long. Written as DNA, the CDR3 is TGCGCCGGCAGCCAAGATAGGTCCTGGGGCTACACCTTC. Encoded protein: CAGSQDRSWGYTF.